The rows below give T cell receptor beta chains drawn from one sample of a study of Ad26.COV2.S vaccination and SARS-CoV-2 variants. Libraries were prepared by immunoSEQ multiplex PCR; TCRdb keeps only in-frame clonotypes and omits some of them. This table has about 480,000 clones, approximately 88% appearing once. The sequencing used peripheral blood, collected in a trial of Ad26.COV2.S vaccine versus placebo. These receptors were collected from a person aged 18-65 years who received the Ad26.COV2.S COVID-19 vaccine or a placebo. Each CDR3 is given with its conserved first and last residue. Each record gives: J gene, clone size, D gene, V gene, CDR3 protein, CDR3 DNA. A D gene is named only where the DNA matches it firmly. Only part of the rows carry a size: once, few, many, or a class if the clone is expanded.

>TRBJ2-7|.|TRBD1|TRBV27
CASSGTGLAQPYEQYF
TGTGCCAGCAGCGGGACAGGTCTCGCTCAACCTTACGAGCAGTACTTC
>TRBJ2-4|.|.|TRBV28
CASSFYRAAKNIQYF
TGTGCCAGCTCCTTTTACCGGGCTGCCAAAAACATTCAGTACTTC
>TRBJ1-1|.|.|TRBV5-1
CASSPVGTLNTEAFF
TGCGCCAGCAGCCCCGTCGGGACACTGAACACTGAAGCTTTCTTT
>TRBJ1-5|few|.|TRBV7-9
CASSLGTQPQHF
TGTGCCAGCAGCTTAGGAACCCAGCCCCAGCATTTT
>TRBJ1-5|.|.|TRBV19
CASARDIRSIYSNQPQHF
TGTGCCAGCGCCCGGGACATCCGATCCATATATAGCAATCAGCCCCAGCATTTT
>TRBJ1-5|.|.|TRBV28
CASSLAVGPQHF
TGTGCCAGCAGTTTAGCAGTGGGGCCCCAGCATTTT
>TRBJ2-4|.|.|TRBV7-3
CASSLTPWGAHTSSGVKNIQYF
TGTGCCAGCAGCTTAACCCCGTGGGGGGCTCATACCTCCTCAGGGGTCAAAAACATTCAGTACTTC
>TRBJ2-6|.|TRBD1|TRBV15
CATSRIGTGAGANVLTF
TGTGCCACCAGCAGAATAGGGACAGGGGCTGGGGCCAACGTCCTGACTTTC
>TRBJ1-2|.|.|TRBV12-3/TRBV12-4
CASSPDRGGYTF
TGTGCCAGCAGCCCCGATCGAGGCGGCTACACCTTC
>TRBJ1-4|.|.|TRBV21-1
CASSKGAGAARKLFF
TGTGCCAGCAGCAAAGGAGCAGGGGCGGCCCGAAAACTGTTTTTT
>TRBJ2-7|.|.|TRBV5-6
CASNPWDQNVYEQYF
TGTGCCAGCAACCCTTGGGACCAAAACGTCTACGAGCAGTACTTC
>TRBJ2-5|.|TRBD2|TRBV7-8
CASSLGLAGVWETQYF
TGTGCCAGCAGCTTAGGGCTAGCGGGAGTGTGGGAGACCCAGTACTTC
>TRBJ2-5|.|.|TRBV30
CAWSGGGAQETQYF
TGTGCCTGGAGTGGGGGTGGGGCCCAAGAGACCCAGTACTTC
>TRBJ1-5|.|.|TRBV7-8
CASSLGQGLIRPQHF
TGTGCCAGCAGCTTAGGCCAGGGATTAATCAGGCCCCAGCATTTT
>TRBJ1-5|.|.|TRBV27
CASSPLVGVVSNQPQHF
TGTGCCAGCAGCCCCCTAGTGGGGGTTGTAAGCAATCAGCCCCAGCATTTT
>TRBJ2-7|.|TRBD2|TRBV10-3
CAISEGTSGSYEQYF
TGTGCCATCAGTGAGGGGACTAGCGGGAGCTACGAGCAGTACTTC
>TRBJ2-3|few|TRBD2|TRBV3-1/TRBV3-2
CASSQAAGGGDTQYF
TGTGCCAGCAGCCAAGCAGCGGGAGGTGGTGATACGCAGTATTTT
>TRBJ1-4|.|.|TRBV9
CASTHWAPHPDREYEKLFF
TGTGCCAGCACGCATTGGGCACCCCACCCGGACAGAGAATATGAAAAACTGTTTTTT
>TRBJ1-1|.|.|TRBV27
CASSPSVYRRNIAFF
TGTGCCAGCAGTCCTAGTGTCTACCGGAGGAATATCGCTTTCTTT
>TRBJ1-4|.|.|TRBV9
CASSVSGMYEKLFF
TGTGCCAGCAGCGTCTCGGGGATGTATGAAAAACTGTTTTTT
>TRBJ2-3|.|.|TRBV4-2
CASSQDWRRDTQYF
TGTGCCAGCAGCCAAGATTGGAGGCGAGATACGCAGTATTTT
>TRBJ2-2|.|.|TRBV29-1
CSASGAGETGELFF
TGCAGCGCTAGTGGGGCAGGGGAGACCGGGGAGCTGTTTTTT
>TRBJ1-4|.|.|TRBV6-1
CASSDQGSVNEKLFF
TGTGCCAGCAGTGATCAGGGATCGGTTAATGAAAAACTGTTTTTT
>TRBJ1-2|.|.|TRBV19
CASNQGGKADGYTF
TGTGCCAGTAACCAAGGGGGGAAGGCGGATGGCTACACCTTC
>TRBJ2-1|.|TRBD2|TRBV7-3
CASSLTSGTNEQFF
TGTGCCAGCAGCTTAACTAGCGGGACGAATGAGCAGTTCTTC
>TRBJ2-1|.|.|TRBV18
CASSPAGTRKDNEQFF
TGTGCCAGCTCACCCGCTGGGACAAGGAAAGACAATGAGCAGTTCTTC
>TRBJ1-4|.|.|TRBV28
CASSSGAGNNEKLFF
TGTGCCAGCAGTTCAGGGGCGGGGAACAATGAAAAACTGTTTTTT
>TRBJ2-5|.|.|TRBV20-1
CSAARETQYF
TGCAGTGCGGCAAGAGAGACCCAGTACTTC
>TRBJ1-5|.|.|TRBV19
CASNSNSAGHQPQHF
TGTGCCAGTAACAGTAACTCCGCAGGGCATCAGCCCCAGCATTTT
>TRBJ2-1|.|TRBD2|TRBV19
CATGLGFNNEQFF
TGTGCCACGGGACTAGGGTTTAACAATGAGCAGTTCTTC
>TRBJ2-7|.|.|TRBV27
CASSFEYRTSEQYF
TGTGCCAGCAGTTTTGAATACCGAACGTCCGAGCAGTACTTC
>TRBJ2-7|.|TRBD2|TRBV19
CASSISGSGDYEQYF
TGTGCCAGTAGTATATCCGGGAGCGGGGACTACGAGCAGTACTTC
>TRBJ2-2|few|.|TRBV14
CASSQIRRAGELFF
TGTGCCAGCAGCCAAATTAGGAGGGCCGGGGAGCTGTTTTTT